These T cell receptor beta chains were read from a single sample in a study of blood T cell repertoires in COVID-19. Profiling relied on immunoSEQ multiplex PCR, and the TCRdb table lists in-frame clones only, not all of them. The data show around 250,000 clones, 80% to 90% seen once. Sequencing was done on a sample of PBMCs or T cells enriched from blood (not recorded which). These receptors were collected from a young man who had recovered from COVID-19. Both conserved end residues are part of each CDR3. A D gene is named only where the DNA matches it firmly. Size is stated for part of the rows, as once, few or many counts, or as a class when the clone is expanded.

abundance: few
v_gene: TRBV5-5
d_gene: TRBD2
j_gene: TRBJ2-1
CDR3nt: TGTGCCAGCAGCCTCGGACTAGCGGTCTACAATGAGCAGTTCTTC
CDR3aa: CASSLGLAVYNEQFF

abundance: once
v_gene: TRBV11-2
d_gene: TRBD1
j_gene: TRBJ2-7
CDR3nt: TGTGCCAGCAGACGTACTTCGACAGGGACCTACGAGCAGTACTTC
CDR3aa: CASRRTSTGTYEQYF

abundance: NA
v_gene: TRBV5-1
d_gene: TRBD2
j_gene: TRBJ2-1
CDR3nt: TGCGCCAGCAGGCGGCAGACTAGCGGGGTTTCGGATGAGCAGTTCTTC
CDR3aa: CASRRQTSGVSDEQFF

abundance: NA
v_gene: TRBV30
d_gene: NA
j_gene: TRBJ2-7
CDR3nt: TGTGCCTGGATGACGGGCTCCTACGAGCAGTACTTC
CDR3aa: CAWMTGSYEQYF

abundance: NA
v_gene: TRBV19
d_gene: TRBD2
j_gene: TRBJ2-1
CDR3nt: TGTGCCAGTAGCCAAGGGGCTAGCGGTCTGGTTGAGCAGTTCTTC
CDR3aa: CASSQGASGLVEQFF

abundance: NA
v_gene: TRBV25-1
d_gene: TRBD1
j_gene: TRBJ1-2
CDR3nt: TGTGCCAGCAGTGCGACAGGGGCGGTCGGCTACACCTTC
CDR3aa: CASSATGAVGYTF

abundance: NA
v_gene: TRBV10-3
d_gene: TRBD2
j_gene: TRBJ2-3
CDR3nt: TGTGCCATCAGTGGGCAGGGACTAGCGGGAGAGGGCACAGATACGCAGTATTTT
CDR3aa: CAISGQGLAGEGTDTQYF

abundance: NA
v_gene: TRBV3-1/TRBV3-2
d_gene: NA
j_gene: TRBJ1-3
CDR3nt: TGTGCCAGCAGCTGGGGCACAACCTCTGGAAACACCATATATTTT
CDR3aa: CASSWGTTSGNTIYF

abundance: once
v_gene: TRBV30
d_gene: TRBD2
j_gene: TRBJ2-4
CDR3nt: TGTGCCTCCCTAGACGGGGCAACCGGGACTACGGAGAAAAAGAACGCCAAAAACATTCAGTACTTC
CDR3aa: CASLDGATGTTEKKNAKNIQYF

abundance: once
v_gene: TRBV28
d_gene: NA
j_gene: TRBJ1-4
CDR3nt: TGTGCCAGCAGTTTACCACAGAATAATGAAAAACTGTTTTTT
CDR3aa: CASSLPQNNEKLFF

abundance: NA
v_gene: TRBV5-1
d_gene: TRBD1
j_gene: TRBJ1-1
CDR3nt: TGCGCCAGCAGCCCCCAGGACAGGGGGGGCACTGAAGCTTTCTTT
CDR3aa: CASSPQDRGGTEAFF

abundance: NA
v_gene: TRBV7-3
d_gene: NA
j_gene: TRBJ2-1
CDR3nt: TGTGCCAGCAGCTTCGAGGACATAGGTGAGCAGTTCTTC
CDR3aa: CASSFEDIGEQFF

abundance: NA
v_gene: TRBV5-4
d_gene: TRBD2
j_gene: TRBJ2-1
CDR3nt: TGTGCCAGCAGCCCGCCGACTAGCGGGAGTATCTATGAGCAGTTCTTC
CDR3aa: CASSPPTSGSIYEQFF

abundance: NA
v_gene: TRBV5-1
d_gene: NA
j_gene: TRBJ2-7
CDR3nt: TGCGCCAGCAGCTTGGAGACAGCACTAACCTACGAGCAGTACTTC
CDR3aa: CASSLETALTYEQYF

abundance: few
v_gene: TRBV6-5
d_gene: TRBD2
j_gene: TRBJ2-7
CDR3nt: TGTGCCAGCGAAGGGCGGAGCGGGAGTGGTAGCGAGCAGTACTTC
CDR3aa: CASEGRSGSGSEQYF

abundance: NA
v_gene: TRBV3-1/TRBV3-2
d_gene: NA
j_gene: TRBJ2-1
CDR3nt: TGTGCCAGCAGCCGCGGGGCGACTCCATGGAATGAGCAGTTCTTC
CDR3aa: CASSRGATPWNEQFF

abundance: NA
v_gene: TRBV2
d_gene: NA
j_gene: TRBJ1-1
CDR3nt: TGTGCCAGCAGGGAGCTGGAGGGGTGGGCTGAAGCTTTCTTT
CDR3aa: CASRELEGWAEAFF

abundance: NA
v_gene: TRBV5-1
d_gene: NA
j_gene: TRBJ1-1
CDR3nt: TGCGCCAGCAGCTTGGGGAGGGAAGCTTTCTTT
CDR3aa: CASSLGREAFF

abundance: few
v_gene: TRBV21-1
d_gene: NA
j_gene: TRBJ1-2
CDR3nt: TGTGCCAGCAGCAAAATTCAGGGGTATGGCTACACCTTC
CDR3aa: CASSKIQGYGYTF

abundance: NA
v_gene: TRBV3-1/TRBV3-2
d_gene: TRBD2
j_gene: TRBJ2-1
CDR3nt: TGTGCCAGCATGAGCGGGAGGGCCTTCGATGAGCAGTTCTTC
CDR3aa: CASMSGRAFDEQFF

abundance: NA
v_gene: TRBV5-4
d_gene: TRBD2
j_gene: TRBJ2-7
CDR3nt: TGTGCCAGCAGCGCCGGACTAGCGTATTCCTACGAGCAGTACTTC
CDR3aa: CASSAGLAYSYEQYF

abundance: NA
v_gene: TRBV25-1
d_gene: NA
j_gene: TRBJ1-1
CDR3nt: TGTGCCAGCGCCCGACGGGGGACTGAAGCTTTCTTT
CDR3aa: CASARRGTEAFF

abundance: NA
v_gene: TRBV19
d_gene: NA
j_gene: TRBJ1-5
CDR3nt: TGTGCCAGTAGTTCGTCAGTTTATAGCAATCAGCCCCAGCATTTT
CDR3aa: CASSSSVYSNQPQHF

abundance: NA
v_gene: TRBV3-1/TRBV3-2
d_gene: NA
j_gene: TRBJ2-3
CDR3nt: TGTGCCAGCAGCCAAGATAGACAGTACACAGATACGCAGTATTTT
CDR3aa: CASSQDRQYTDTQYF

abundance: NA
v_gene: TRBV3-1/TRBV3-2
d_gene: NA
j_gene: TRBJ1-1
CDR3nt: TGTGCCAGCAGCCAAGTATGGAGTGACACTGAAGCTTTCTTT
CDR3aa: CASSQVWSDTEAFF

abundance: NA
v_gene: TRBV19
d_gene: TRBD2
j_gene: TRBJ2-2
CDR3nt: TGTGCCAGTAGTATAGAGCGGGGGGGCCCCGGGGAGCTGTTTTTT
CDR3aa: CASSIERGGPGELFF

abundance: NA
v_gene: TRBV5-8
d_gene: NA
j_gene: TRBJ1-2
CDR3nt: TGTGCCAGCAGCTTGGCACCAGGGTCTTACTATGGCTACACCTTC
CDR3aa: CASSLAPGSYYGYTF

abundance: NA
v_gene: TRBV5-1
d_gene: NA
j_gene: TRBJ1-4
CDR3nt: TGCGCCAGCAGCGAGCTCTCGAATCAAAAACTGTTTTTT
CDR3aa: CASSELSNQKLFF

abundance: NA
v_gene: TRBV5-4
d_gene: TRBD1
j_gene: TRBJ2-3
CDR3nt: TGTGCCACCGAGAACAGGGGGCATGCAGATACGCAGTATTTT
CDR3aa: CATENRGHADTQYF

abundance: once
v_gene: TRBV10-3
d_gene: NA
j_gene: TRBJ1-1
CDR3nt: TGTGCCTCCAAGGGAGGGGAGAACACTGAAGCTTTCTTT
CDR3aa: CASKGGENTEAFF

abundance: NA
v_gene: TRBV7-6
d_gene: TRBD2
j_gene: TRBJ2-5
CDR3nt: TGTGCCAGCAGCCCGGGCCGGGGACTAGTAGAGACCCAGTACTTC
CDR3aa: CASSPGRGLVETQYF

abundance: NA
v_gene: TRBV5-6
d_gene: NA
j_gene: TRBJ2-5
CDR3nt: TGTGCCAGCAGCCGCGTTCAAGAGACCCAGTACTTC
CDR3aa: CASSRVQETQYF

abundance: NA
v_gene: TRBV18
d_gene: TRBD1
j_gene: TRBJ1-2
CDR3nt: TGTGCCAGCTCACCCTCCAGGGACAGGGGCTATGGCTACACCTTC
CDR3aa: CASSPSRDRGYGYTF

abundance: NA
v_gene: TRBV7-6
d_gene: NA
j_gene: TRBJ1-4
CDR3nt: TGTGCCAGCAGCTTTGGCAGGGTCGAACATCCGGACTATAATGAAAAACTGTTTTTT
CDR3aa: CASSFGRVEHPDYNEKLFF

abundance: NA
v_gene: TRBV30
d_gene: NA
j_gene: TRBJ2-7
CDR3nt: TGTGCCTCAGCGGGCAAGAGCTCCTACGAGCAGTACTTC
CDR3aa: CASAGKSSYEQYF

abundance: NA
v_gene: TRBV5-1
d_gene: NA
j_gene: TRBJ1-2
CDR3nt: TGCGCCAGCAGCTTGGCCGGCGGGGGGAACTATGGCTACACCTTC
CDR3aa: CASSLAGGGNYGYTF

abundance: NA
v_gene: TRBV28
d_gene: NA
j_gene: TRBJ1-2
CDR3nt: TGTGCCAGCAGTGGAGGAGGACTATTGTCCTCTAACTATGGCTACACCTTC
CDR3aa: CASSGGGLLSSNYGYTF

abundance: NA
v_gene: TRBV11-2
d_gene: NA
j_gene: TRBJ1-5
CDR3nt: TGTGCCAGCAGCCTCGACAGTTATCAGCCCCAGCATTTT
CDR3aa: CASSLDSYQPQHF

abundance: few
v_gene: TRBV19
d_gene: TRBD1
j_gene: TRBJ2-7
CDR3nt: TGTGCCAGCCAGGGGGTGCAGTACGAGCAGTACTTC
CDR3aa: CASQGVQYEQYF

abundance: few
v_gene: TRBV27
d_gene: TRBD2
j_gene: TRBJ2-2
CDR3nt: TGTGCCAGCACTAGCGGGGAGGTCGGGGAGCTGTTTTTT
CDR3aa: CASTSGEVGELFF

abundance: NA
v_gene: TRBV6-5
d_gene: TRBD1
j_gene: TRBJ1-4
CDR3nt: TGTGCCAGCAGTTTAGACAGGGGCAATGAAAAACTGTTTTTT
CDR3aa: CASSLDRGNEKLFF

abundance: NA
v_gene: TRBV30
d_gene: TRBD1
j_gene: TRBJ1-3
CDR3nt: TGTGCCTGGACAACAGGGGCTGGAAACACCATATATTTT
CDR3aa: CAWTTGAGNTIYF

abundance: once
v_gene: TRBV6-5
d_gene: TRBD1
j_gene: TRBJ1-1
CDR3nt: TGTGCCAGCAGTTACGGGGACAGGGGAGCTGAAGCTTTCTTT
CDR3aa: CASSYGDRGAEAFF

abundance: NA
v_gene: TRBV19
d_gene: NA
j_gene: TRBJ1-1
CDR3nt: TGTGCCAGTAGTATAGGAGGGGGGGCCGTCACTGAAGCTTTCTTT
CDR3aa: CASSIGGGAVTEAFF

abundance: NA
v_gene: TRBV27
d_gene: NA
j_gene: TRBJ2-1
CDR3nt: TGTGCCAGCAGTTACCACACGACAGATTCCTACAATGAGCAGTTCTTC
CDR3aa: CASSYHTTDSYNEQFF

abundance: NA
v_gene: TRBV12-3/TRBV12-4
d_gene: NA
j_gene: TRBJ1-2
CDR3nt: TGTGCCAGCAGCCGGTATTATGGCTACACCTTC
CDR3aa: CASSRYYGYTF

abundance: NA
v_gene: TRBV2
d_gene: NA
j_gene: TRBJ1-1
CDR3nt: TGTGCCTGTAAAAGAGGGAACACTGAAGCTTTCTTT
CDR3aa: CACKRGNTEAFF

abundance: NA
v_gene: TRBV5-1
d_gene: TRBD2
j_gene: TRBJ2-3
CDR3nt: TGCGCCAGCAGCCTCCGAGCGGGAGCTAGAGATACGCAGTATTTT
CDR3aa: CASSLRAGARDTQYF

abundance: NA
v_gene: TRBV7-8
d_gene: TRBD1
j_gene: TRBJ1-2
CDR3nt: TGTGCCAGCAGCTTAGTAGGGGGCAGGGGCTACACCTTC
CDR3aa: CASSLVGGRGYTF

abundance: NA
v_gene: TRBV2
d_gene: NA
j_gene: TRBJ1-6
CDR3nt: TGTGCCAGCAGTAGAAACTCGATGGGCACCAATTCACCCCTCCACTTT
CDR3aa: CASSRNSMGTNSPLHF

abundance: once
v_gene: TRBV12-5
d_gene: TRBD2
j_gene: TRBJ2-7
CDR3nt: TGTGCTAGTGGTTTGGTGATACTAGCGGGAGGGTCCTACGAGCAGTACTTC
CDR3aa: CASGLVILAGGSYEQYF

abundance: NA
v_gene: TRBV3-1/TRBV3-2
d_gene: NA
j_gene: TRBJ2-1
CDR3nt: TGTGCCAGCAGCCAAGAAACATGGTCAGGACAACCCTTCTTC
CDR3aa: CASSQETWSGQPFF

abundance: NA
v_gene: TRBV25-1
d_gene: NA
j_gene: TRBJ1-1
CDR3nt: TGTGCCAGCAGTGTAACGGGGAACACTGAAGCTTTCTTT
CDR3aa: CASSVTGNTEAFF

abundance: NA
v_gene: TRBV19
d_gene: TRBD2
j_gene: TRBJ2-1
CDR3nt: TGTGCCAGTAGTATCGGGGGTCCGGGACTAGCGGGGGGACCAGAGCAGTTCTTC
CDR3aa: CASSIGGPGLAGGPEQFF